The rows below give T cell receptor beta chains drawn from one sample of a study of blood T cell repertoires in COVID-19. Profiling relied on immunoSEQ multiplex PCR, and the TCRdb table lists in-frame clones only, not all of them. Of hundreds of thousands of clones detected, 80% to 90% appear once; the ten largest clones hold roughly 3.7%. Material for sequencing was PBMCs or T cells enriched from blood (not recorded which). The source is a woman under 40 who had recovered from COVID-19. Both conserved end residues are part of each CDR3. Each record gives: J gene, clone size, V gene, D gene, CDR3 DNA, CDR3 protein. The D gene is left open where the match is weak. A row's size may be missing; if present it is once, few, many or a size class.

>TRBJ2-7|NA|TRBV5-1|TRBD2
TGCGCCAGCAGCTTGTTGGGCGGGAGGTACGAGCAGTACTTC
CASSLLGGRYEQYF
>TRBJ2-1|few|TRBV24-1|NA
TGTGCCACCAGTGAACTTAATGAGCAGTTCTTC
CATSELNEQFF
>TRBJ2-4|NA|TRBV20-1|NA
TGCAGTGCTAGTTCGTCAGGCTATAACATTCAGTACTTC
CSASSSGYNIQYF
>TRBJ2-3|NA|TRBV7-2|TRBD2
TGTGCCAGCAGCTTAGTTGCTAGCGGGAGTCCCACAGATACGCAGTATTTT
CASSLVASGSPTDTQYF
>TRBJ1-6|NA|TRBV28|NA
TGTGCCAGCAGTTTAGGGACTAATAATTCACCCCTCCACTTT
CASSLGTNNSPLHF
>TRBJ1-4|NA|TRBV19|NA
TGTGCCAGTAGTAACGGGGAAAAACTGTTTTTT
CASSNGEKLFF
>TRBJ2-7|NA|TRBV11-2|NA
TGTGCCAGCAGCTTAATTGTCCTAGTGCACGAGCAGTACTTC
CASSLIVLVHEQYF
>TRBJ1-2|NA|TRBV11-2|TRBD1
TGTGCCAGCAGCGGATTACAGGGGGGCCCGCTTAGGCGATTCTATGGCTACACCTTC
CASSGLQGGPLRRFYGYTF
>TRBJ2-2|NA|TRBV11-3|NA
TGTGCCAGCAGCTCCGGGGGTGGGAGGATAACCGGGGAGCTGTTTTTT
CASSSGGGRITGELFF
>TRBJ2-1|NA|TRBV28|NA
TGTGCCAGCAGTGAGGGCCGGGCCTACGATGAGCAGTTCTTC
CASSEGRAYDEQFF
>TRBJ1-5|NA|TRBV19|NA
TGTGCCAGTAGTACCCCCTCAAACAGGGTTAGCAATCAGCCCCAGCATTTT
CASSTPSNRVSNQPQHF
>TRBJ1-2|few|TRBV7-9|NA
TGTGCCAGCAGCCTTGCTAGCCATGATCTTAGTGGCTACACCTTC
CASSLASHDLSGYTF
>TRBJ2-7|NA|TRBV29-1|TRBD1
TGCAGCGTCCGGACAGGGCTTCTCGAGCAGTACTTC
CSVRTGLLEQYF
>TRBJ1-1|NA|TRBV28|TRBD1
TGTGCCAGTTTCGTACAGGGGGGAGGTAGTTCTGAAGCTTTCTTT
CASFVQGGGSSEAFF